Listed here are 29 T cell receptor beta chains from one sample, sequenced in a study of blood T cells in healthy people across ages. Primers used in a second PCR of roughly 6 to 11 cycles were a sample-barcoded 5' primer and a J-beta primer mix. TCRdb recomputed calls from the 5' RACE reads with MiXCR, one row per CDR3 protein. The sample includes over a million distinct CDR3 sequences, approximately 60% of them seen just once. The specimen was blood. The receptors originated from a man in his late teens or twenties in good health.

The chain carries TRBV4-1 and TRBJ1-4; TRBD1 aligns across 9 bases. CDR3 length: 15 residues. The V segment lost 3 bases and the J segment 8 bases; nucleotides outside the gene matches: 7. Germline V lookup: CDR1 MGHRA, CDR2 YSYEKL. In DNA form, the CDR3 reads TGCGCCAGCAGCCAGTTACAGGGGGCGAGAGAAAAACTGTTTTTT. It encodes CASSQLQGAREKLFF.

The rearrangement uses TRBV7-9 and TRBJ2-3; 7 positions agree with TRBD2. The CDR3 is 13 residues long. The germline CDR1 and CDR2 sequences are SEHNR and FQNEAQ (reference sequence). V lost 6 bases to trimming and J lost 4 bases; unmatched junction nucleotides: 4. The CDR3 reads CASRRGSADTQYF. DNA of the CDR3: TGTGCCAGCAGGCGCGGGAGCGCAGATACGCAGTATTTT.

This CDR3 is CASSHGAGRYEQYF. The CDR3 region has the DNA TGCGCCAGCAGCCATGGGGCCGGGAGGTACGAGCAGTACTTC. V usage is TRBV4-3 and J usage is TRBJ2-7; 7 bases agree with TRBD2. V lost 3 bases, J lost 4 bases, and 6 bases stayed unmatched. Germline assignment: CDR1 LGHNA and CDR2 YSLEER. The CDR3 has 14 residues.

This clonotype showed up just a few times. The rearrangement links TRBV29-1 to TRBJ1-2; 7 nucleotides line up with TRBD1. Germline V gene lookup returns CDR1 SQVTM and CDR2 ANQGSEA. V shed 4 bases and J 3 bases; nucleotides not matched to a gene: 8. The CDR3 loop spans 14 amino acids. The CDR3 bases are TGCAGCGTTGGGGCCGAGACAGGGCACTATGGCTACACCTTC. Its translation is CSVGAETGHYGYTF.

The genes are TRBV28 and TRBJ1-1; D not resolved. The V end lost 4 bases, the J end lost 3 bases, and 15 bases lay between the germline ends. Germline V gives CDR1 MDHEN, CDR2 SYDVKM. CDR3 size: 15 residues. CDR3 region: CASSWQARTDTEAFF. CDR3 bases: TGTGCCAGCAGTTGGCAGGCCAGGACGGACACTGAAGCTTTCTTT.

V is TRBV15 and J is TRBJ2-3; maybe TRBD1 (5 bases). This CDR3 region has 17 residues. Trimming shortened V by 0 bases and J by 4 bases, and 17 bases separated the two germline ends. Germline-derived CDR1 and CDR2 are LNHNV and YYDKDF (reference sequence). CDR3 region: CATSRDPPRVGPDTQYF. The DNA for the CDR3 is TGTGCCACCAGCAGAGATCCCCCCAGGGTAGGCCCAGATACGCAGTATTTT.

This clonotype occurred a few times. The rearrangement links TRBV12-3 or TRBV12-4 to TRBJ2-5; 11 nucleotides match TRBD2. Losses at the gene ends were 8 bases for V and 3 bases for J; bases not matched to a gene: 5. CDR3 length equals 14 residues. This CDR3 reads CASGTSGGEETQYF. Written as DNA, the CDR3 is TGTGCCAGCGGTACTAGCGGGGGCGAAGAGACCCAGTACTTC.

This clonotype was detected only once. The chain has TRBV27 and TRBJ2-5; D not certain. The CDR3 totals 16 residues. Germline V gene data show CDR1 as MNHEY and CDR2 as SMNVEV (reference sequence). V dropped 5 bases and J dropped 0 bases, with 16 bases sitting between them. CDR3 sequence (DNA): TGTGCCAGCAGTCCCACCCCAGACGGGCACCAAGAGACCCAGTACTTC. This translates into CASSPTPDGHQETQYF.

The V call is TRBV7-2, the J call TRBJ2-4; D call uncertain. The better agreement between TRBJ2-7 and the DNA end casts doubt on the J call. CDR1 is SGHTA and CDR2 is FQGNSA in the germline V gene. CDR3 length: 13 residues. Here the CDR3 reads CASSLWAVYEQYF. The CDR3 DNA is TGTGCCAGCAGCCTATGGGCGGTCTACGAGCAGTACTTC.

This clonotype was seen only a few times. The V and J genes are TRBV3-1 and TRBJ1-6; D is undetermined. The V end lost 0 bases, the J end lost 13 bases, and 7 bases lay between the germline ends. CDR3 length: 12 amino acids. Germline V gene data show CDR1 as LGHDT and CDR2 as YNNKEL (reference sequence). The CDR3, as DNA: TGTGCCAGCAGCCAAGAGGCAACGCCCCTCCACTTT. Translation: CASSQEATPLHF.

This clonotype appeared a few times. The V gene is TRBV6-2 or TRBV6-3, the J gene TRBJ2-7; no firm D call. V was trimmed by 0 bases and J by 0 bases, leaving 6 bases between them. The CDR3 length is 14 residues. The germline V gene has CDR1 MNHEY and CDR2 SVGEGT. CDR3 nucleotide sequence: TGTGCCAGCAGTTACTCGGACGACTCCTACGAGCAGTACTTC. The encoded protein is CASSYSDDSYEQYF.

This clonotype was counted a few times. V usage is TRBV5-1 and J usage is TRBJ2-1, with 10 bases that match TRBD2. This CDR3 is 14 amino acids long. Per the germline V gene, CDR1 is SGHRS and CDR2 is YFSETQ. Germline trimming cut 4 bases from V and 7 bases from J; bases unmatched to any gene: 5. The CDR3 here is CASSGRTSGNEQFF. The CDR3 nucleotides are TGCGCCAGCAGCGGGCGGACTAGCGGAAATGAGCAGTTCTTC.

A few counts support this clonotype. J is TRBJ2-5 and V is TRBV27, with 7 bases fitting TRBD1. The CDR3 has 15 residues. The V segment lost 7 bases and the J segment 4 bases; nucleotides outside the gene matches: 12. Per the germline V gene, CDR1 is MNHEY and CDR2 is SMNVEV (reference sequence). CDR3 bases: TGTGCCAGCAAGTTCCGGGACAGAAGCACAGAGACCCAGTACTTC. Its translation: CASKFRDRSTETQYF.

This chain links TRBV4-1 with TRBJ2-1, with D perhaps matching TRBD2 (5 bases). The end of the DNA fits TRBJ2-7 better, so the J call may be wrong. The germline CDR1 and CDR2 sequences are MGHRA and YSYEKL. The CDR3 length is 14 residues. The CDR3 nucleotides are TGCGCCAGCAGCCAAGAAGTCCCGGGGAACGAGCAGTACTTC. Protein sequence: CASSQEVPGNEQYF.

This chain joins TRBV18 and TRBJ2-1, with D perhaps TRBD1 (7 bases). V was pared by 6 bases and J by 4 bases, with 22 bases between. Germline V gene data show CDR1 as KGHSH and CDR2 as LQKENI. The CDR3 loop spans 17 amino acids. This chain's CDR3 is CASSHLGGGRVYNEQFF. The CDR3 nucleotides read TGTGCCAGCTCCCATCTTGGAGGGGGCCGGGTATACAATGAGCAGTTCTTC.

The chain recombines TRBV3-1 with TRBJ2-3; 7 bases map to TRBD2. Trimming at V came to 3 bases and at J to 2 bases, leaving 5 bases not matched to a gene. The CDR3 consists of 15 residues. Germline V gene lookup returns CDR1 LGHDT and CDR2 YNNKEL (reference sequence). Here the CDR3 reads CASSQKGLVTDTQYF. CDR3 DNA sequence: TGTGCCAGCAGCCAGAAAGGACTAGTCACAGATACGCAGTATTTT.

This chain uses TRBV6-5 with TRBJ1-6; D is unresolved. The germline V gene has CDR1 MNHEY and CDR2 SVGAGI. V dropped 0 bases and J dropped 14 bases, with 11 bases sitting between them. The CDR3 has 13 residues. CDR3 residues: CASSYSVLDSLHF. The CDR3 region has the DNA TGTGCCAGCAGTTACTCAGTACTGGATTCCCTCCACTTT.

This clonotype was recorded a few times. The chain has TRBV7-9 and TRBJ2-2; 8 bases agree with TRBD2. V dropped 1 base and J dropped 7; count of bases not matched to a gene: 5. The CDR3 contains 15 residues. The germline CDR1 and CDR2 sequences are SEHNR and FQNEAQ (reference sequence). Written as DNA, the CDR3 is TGTGCCAGCAGCTTAGAGCGGGAGCAGGGCGGGGAGCTGTTTTTT. Protein: CASSLEREQGGELFF.

The chain is built from TRBV12-5 and TRBJ2-5, with a possible D match to TRBD2 (5 bases). The CDR3 length is 13 residues. V lost 8 bases to trimming and J lost 5 bases, with 15 bases between them. The V gene's germline CDR1 is LGHNT and CDR2 FRNRAP. CDR3 in amino acids: CASFRESLETQYF. In DNA form, the CDR3 reads TGTGCTAGTTTCCGGGAATCTTTGGAGACCCAGTACTTC. Full variable domain (outside the CDR3, taken from reference TRBV12-5 and TRBJ2-5): DARVTQTPRHKVTEMGQEVTMRCQPILGHNTVFWYRQTMMQGLELLAYFRNRAPLDDSGMPKDRFSAEMPDATLATLKIQPSEPRDSAVYFCASFRESLETQYFGPGTRLLVL.

Concerning this clonotype itself: A much larger clone sits a single nucleotide away, making a read error possible. CDR3 residues: CASSQGARSETQFF. CDR3 bases: TGTGCCAGCAGCCAAGGGGCCCGCTCCGAGACCCAGTTCTTC. V and J are TRBV14 and TRBJ2-1; D is uncertain. V shed 1 base and J shed 13 bases, with 17 bases lying between them. The germline gives CDR1 SGHDN, CDR2 FVKESK. The CDR3 runs 14 residues.

The V gene is TRBV7-9, the J gene TRBJ2-1; TRBD2 aligns across 9 bases. The V segment lost 5 bases and the J segment 8 bases; nucleotides outside the gene matches: 13. Germline V gene data show CDR1 as SEHNR and CDR2 as FQNEAQ (reference sequence). This CDR3 region has 16 residues. CDR3 region: CASSRGAGGPVYEQFF. The DNA for the CDR3 is TGTGCCAGCAGCCGAGGGGCGGGAGGGCCGGTATATGAGCAGTTCTTC. The whole variable domain, remainder taken from reference TRBV7-9 and TRBJ2-1, is DTGVSQNPRHKITKRGQNVTFRCDPISEHNRLYWYRQTLGQGPEFLTYFQNEAQLEKSRLLSDRFSAERPKGSFSTLEIQRTEQGDSAMYLCASSRGAGGPVYEQFFGPGTRLTVL.

The chain recombines TRBV27 with TRBJ2-1; 7 bases map to TRBD2. The CDR3 has 15 residues. Trimming cost V 4 bases and J 4 bases; bases outside gene matches: 7. Germline-derived CDR1 and CDR2 are MNHEY and SMNVEV (reference sequence). CDR3 amino acids: CASSWLGGSYNEQFF. The CDR3 bases are TGTGCCAGCAGTTGGTTGGGGGGGAGTTACAATGAGCAGTTCTTC.

CDR3 region: CAISELAGDPTDTQYF. The CDR3 region has the DNA TGTGCCATCAGTGAGCTAGCGGGAGATCCCACAGATACGCAGTATTTT. The chain is built from TRBV10-3 and TRBJ2-3; TRBD2 matches 10 bases. Germline V gives CDR1 ENHRY, CDR2 SYGVKD. The CDR3 extends over 16 amino acids. V shed 2 bases and J 2 bases; nucleotides not matched to a gene: 4.

The chain joins TRBV7-2 to TRBJ2-5; D is undetermined. Germline CDR1 and CDR2: SGHTA and FQGNSA. Trimming shortened V by 4 bases and J by 2 bases, and 8 bases separated the two germline ends. The CDR3 length is 13 residues. Written as DNA, the CDR3 is TGTGCCAGCAGCTGGAGCAGACAAGAGACCCAGTACTTC. Protein: CASSWSRQETQYF.

The genes are TRBV4-1 and TRBJ2-5, with TRBD2 matching 9 bases. This CDR3 region has 14 residues. The junction had 12 bases not matched to a gene; V was cut back by 5 bases and J by 11 bases. CDR1 MGHRA and CDR2 YSYEKL come from the germline V gene. The CDR3 DNA is TGCGCCAGCAGCTTAGCGGGGGCAGAAAAAAAGCAGTACTTC. It yields the protein CASSLAGAEKKQYF.

This clonotype has only a few counts. The chain employs TRBV7-2 and TRBJ2-1, with 9 bases matching TRBD2. This CDR3 is built from 15 residues. The J segment lost 6 bases and the V segment lost 1 base, leaving 4 bases of the junction unmatched. Germline V gene lookup returns CDR1 SGHTA and CDR2 FQGNSA. This CDR3 is CASSLVAGAFNEQFF. The CDR3 bases are TGTGCCAGCAGCTTAGTAGCGGGGGCGTTCAATGAGCAGTTCTTC.

The chain employs TRBV6-5 and TRBJ2-4; TRBD2 might be the D (6 bases). The closer fit of TRBJ2-7 to the DNA end suggests the J call may be wrong. Germline CDR1 reads MNHEY; CDR2 reads SVGAGI. The CDR3 spans 13 residues. This CDR3 is CASSYSGLTEQYF. The CDR3 DNA reads as TGTGCCAGCAGTTACTCGGGACTTACCGAGCAGTACTTC.

This chain links TRBV29-1 with TRBJ2-5; D remains ambiguous. There are 14 residues in the CDR3. Germline V CDR1 and CDR2: SQVTM, ANQGSEA. V was shortened by 3 bases and J by 5 bases, with 16 bases between the two germline ends. Written as DNA, the CDR3 is TGCAGCGTTGACGAAGTGGGGTCTGGGGAGACCCAGTACTTC. As protein: CSVDEVGSGETQYF.

As regards this clonotype: This may stem from a read error, because a much larger clone lies one nucleotide away. The rearrangement joins TRBV20-1 to TRBJ1-4, with D possibly being TRBD1 (5 bases). The CDR3 loop spans 14 amino acids. The V end was cut by 3 bases, the J end by 8 bases, with 16 bases between. Germline V CDR1 and CDR2: DFQATT, SNEGSKA (reference sequence). The CDR3 sequence: CSARPLMGTEKLFF. DNA for the CDR3: TGCAGTGCTAGGCCCCTTATGGGGACCGAAAAACTGTTTTTT.